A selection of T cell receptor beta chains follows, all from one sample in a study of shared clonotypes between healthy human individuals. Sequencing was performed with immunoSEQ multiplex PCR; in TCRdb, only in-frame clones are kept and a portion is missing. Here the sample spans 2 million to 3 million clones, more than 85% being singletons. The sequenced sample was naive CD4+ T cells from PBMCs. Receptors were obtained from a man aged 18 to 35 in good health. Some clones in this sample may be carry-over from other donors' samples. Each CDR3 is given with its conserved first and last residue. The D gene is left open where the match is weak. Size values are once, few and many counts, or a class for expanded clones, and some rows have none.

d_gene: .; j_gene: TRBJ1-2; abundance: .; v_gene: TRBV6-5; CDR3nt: TGTGCCAGCAGACGTGGAGGGGGTACGGCCTATGGCTACACCTTC; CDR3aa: CASRRGGGTAYGYTF
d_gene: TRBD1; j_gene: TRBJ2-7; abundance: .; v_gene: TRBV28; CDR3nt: TGTGCCAGCAGTCCATCTACAGGGGCACTTAGCGAGCAGTACTTC; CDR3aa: CASSPSTGALSEQYF
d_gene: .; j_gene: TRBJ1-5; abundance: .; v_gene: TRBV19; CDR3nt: TGTGCCAGTACCACGGCTACCACAGGGTCCCAGGGATCAGAGAAAATGGGGTATCAGCCCCAGCATTTT; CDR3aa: CASTTATTGSQGSEKMGYQPQHF
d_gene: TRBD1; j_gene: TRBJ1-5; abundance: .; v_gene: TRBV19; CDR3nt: TGTGCCAGTAGTATAAGGTCGGGACAGGGGGTAGAGCCCCAGCATTTT; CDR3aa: CASSIRSGQGVEPQHF
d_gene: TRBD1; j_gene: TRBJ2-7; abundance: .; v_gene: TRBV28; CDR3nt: TGTGCCAGCAGAAATCGCCGGACAGGAGCCTACGAGCAGTACTTC; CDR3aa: CASRNRRTGAYEQYF
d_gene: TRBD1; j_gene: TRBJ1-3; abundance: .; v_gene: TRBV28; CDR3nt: TGTGCCAGCAGTTCTGTGACAGGGCTCGGAAACACCATATATTTT; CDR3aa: CASSSVTGLGNTIYF
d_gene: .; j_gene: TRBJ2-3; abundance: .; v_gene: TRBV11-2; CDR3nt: TGTGCCAGCCGCCGACCCGGGACTAGCACAGATACGCAGTATTTT; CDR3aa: CASRRPGTSTDTQYF
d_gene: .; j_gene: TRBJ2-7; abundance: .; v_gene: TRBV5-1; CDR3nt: TGCGCCAGCAGCTTGGAAGGGACCCACTACGAGCAGTACTTC; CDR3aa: CASSLEGTHYEQYF
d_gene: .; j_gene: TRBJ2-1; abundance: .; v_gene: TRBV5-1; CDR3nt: TGCGCCAGCAGCCCCCCTACGAGGTCTCGCTACCAGTTCTTC; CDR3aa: CASSPPTRSRYQFF
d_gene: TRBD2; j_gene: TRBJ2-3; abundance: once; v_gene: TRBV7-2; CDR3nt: TGTGCCAGCAGCTATAGTGGGCTAGCGGGAGATACGCAGTATTTT; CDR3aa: CASSYSGLAGDTQYF
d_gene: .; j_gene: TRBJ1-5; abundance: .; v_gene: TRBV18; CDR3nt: TGTGCCAGCTCACCAAATATAGATCAGCCCCAGCATTTT; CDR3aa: CASSPNIDQPQHF